The 3 T cell receptor beta chains below come from one sample, sequenced in a study of T cell responses to AZD1222 COVID-19 vaccine. This table comes from immunoSEQ multiplex PCR, and its TCRdb copy is limited to in-frame clones, with some not included. The sample yields 80,000 or so clones, around nine tenths seen once. The sample here was peripheral blood, taken on day 0 of MenACWY control vaccination. The receptors come from an adult in good health.

The chain employs TRBV7-9 and TRBJ1-4; perhaps TRBD1 as D (5 bases). Looked up from germline, CDR1 is SEHNR and CDR2 is FQNEAQ (reference sequence). This CDR3 has 16 amino acids. V was cut by 5 bases and J by 8 bases, with 21 bases left in between. The CDR3 coding sequence is TGTGCCAGCAGCCGGGGGAATGCAGGGCCGGGAGAAAAACTGTTTTTT. Protein sequence: CASSRGNAGPGEKLFF.

The chain carries TRBV19 and TRBJ1-2; TRBD1 matches 7 bases. This CDR3 spans 16 amino acids. J lost 5 bases, V lost 2 bases, and 11 bases had no gene match. From germline, CDR1 is LNHDA and CDR2 SQIVND (reference sequence). Here the CDR3 DNA reads TGTGCCAGTAGTATAAAGAAGGAGGGGGCTGGTTATGGCTACACCTTC. Translating gives CASSIKKEGAGYGYTF.

This chain links TRBV28 with TRBJ2-3, with 7 nucleotides matching TRBD2. The CDR3 contains 14 residues. V was pared by 2 bases and J by 5 bases, with 4 bases of the junction left unmatched. Germline V lookup: CDR1 MDHEN, CDR2 SYDVKM. The chain's CDR3 is CASSLSGVVDTQYF. DNA for the CDR3: TGTGCCAGCAGTTTAAGCGGGGTGGTAGATACGCAGTATTTT.